The sequence of this T cell receptor beta chain was determined in a study of blood T cell repertoires in COVID-19. As for the study in general: Some COVID-19 samples were acute and others convalescent; all came from the United States, Italy and Spain. T cells, B-cell-depleted T cells, or PBMCs supplied cDNA or gDNA.

In the study's own analysis: Reference gene primer amplification yielded estimated nucleated cell counts. Sequencing used immunoSEQ multiplex PCR; TCRdb keeps in-frame clones, though not all of them. The V and J calls and clone size come from that table; D and trimming were worked out from the DNA. The table has fewer than 120,000 clones, 87% seen once. This CDR3 has 14 residues. V gave up 2 bases and J gave up 6 bases, with 10 bases separating them. The germline V gene has CDR1 KGHSH and CDR2 LQKENI. The source material was peripheral blood. This TCR was recovered from a human donor in a cohort sampled during active COVID-19. J is TRBJ1-4 and V is TRBV18; D gene unclear. In DNA, the CDR3 is TGTGCCAGCTCACCATACCGGGATGATGAAAAACTGTTTTTT. Residues: CASSPYRDDEKLFF.